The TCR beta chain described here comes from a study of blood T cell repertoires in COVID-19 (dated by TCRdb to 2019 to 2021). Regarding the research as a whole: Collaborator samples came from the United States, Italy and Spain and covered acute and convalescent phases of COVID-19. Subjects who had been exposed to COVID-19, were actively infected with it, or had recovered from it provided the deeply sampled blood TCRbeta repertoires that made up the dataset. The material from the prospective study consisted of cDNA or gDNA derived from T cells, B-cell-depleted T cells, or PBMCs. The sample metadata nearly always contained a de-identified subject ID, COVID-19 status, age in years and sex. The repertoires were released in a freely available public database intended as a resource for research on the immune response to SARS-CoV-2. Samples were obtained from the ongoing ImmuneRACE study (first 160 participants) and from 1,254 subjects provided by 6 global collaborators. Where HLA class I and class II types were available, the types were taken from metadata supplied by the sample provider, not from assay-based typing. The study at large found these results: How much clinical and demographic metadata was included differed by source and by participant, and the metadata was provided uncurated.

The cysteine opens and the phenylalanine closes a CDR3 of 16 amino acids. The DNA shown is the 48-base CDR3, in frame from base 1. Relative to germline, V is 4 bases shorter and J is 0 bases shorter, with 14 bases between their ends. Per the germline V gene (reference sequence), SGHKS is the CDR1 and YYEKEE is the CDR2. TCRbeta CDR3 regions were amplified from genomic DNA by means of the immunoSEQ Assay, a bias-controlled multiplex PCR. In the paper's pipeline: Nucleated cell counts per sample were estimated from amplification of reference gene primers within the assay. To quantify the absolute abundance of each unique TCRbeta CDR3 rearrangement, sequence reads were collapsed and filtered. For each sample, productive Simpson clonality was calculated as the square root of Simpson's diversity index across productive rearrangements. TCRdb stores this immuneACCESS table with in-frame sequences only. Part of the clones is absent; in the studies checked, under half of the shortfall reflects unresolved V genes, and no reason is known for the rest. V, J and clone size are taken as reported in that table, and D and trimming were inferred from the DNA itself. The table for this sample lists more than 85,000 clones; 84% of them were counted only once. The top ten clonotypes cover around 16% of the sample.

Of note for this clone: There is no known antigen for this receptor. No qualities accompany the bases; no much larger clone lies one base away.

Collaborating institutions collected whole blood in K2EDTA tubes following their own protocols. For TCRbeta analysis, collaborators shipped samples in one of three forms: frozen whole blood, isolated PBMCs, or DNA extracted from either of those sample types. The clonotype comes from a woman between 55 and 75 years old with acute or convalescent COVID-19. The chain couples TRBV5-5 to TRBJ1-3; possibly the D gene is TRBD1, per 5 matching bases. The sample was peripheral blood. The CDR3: CASSQYQGHSGNTIYF. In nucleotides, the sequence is TGTGCCAGCAGCCAGTACCAGGGCCACTCTGGAAACACCATATATTTT.